This TCR beta chain was recorded in a study of control samples from healthy donors and cancer patients. CDR1 is LNHNV and CDR2 is YYDKDF in the germline V gene (reference sequence). V lost 5 bases and J 6 bases, leaving 17 bases between the germline ends. The CDR3 length is 15 residues. This clone was seen a few times. Only in-frame clones appear in the TCRdb table, and some are missing; sequencing was by immunoSEQ multiplex PCR. This sample has 95,000 to 150,000 clones, with roughly nine tenths found just once. The chain carries TRBV15 and TRBJ2-1; a weak D match, TRBD2 (6 bases). The TCR sequence derives from a man aged 18 to 29 in good health. The specimen was blood. Here the CDR3 DNA reads TGTGCCACCAGCGTAATCTCCGGGGGTGCCAATGAGCAGTTCTTC. Translation gives CATSVISGGANEQFF.